These T cell receptor beta chains were read from a single sample in a study of blood T cell repertoires in COVID-19. Profiled with immunoSEQ multiplex PCR; TCRdb holds only in-frame clones, not every one. Of fewer than 350,000 clones listed, 89% are singletons. Sequencing was performed on PBMCs or T cells enriched from blood (not recorded which). The receptors were sampled from a man between 60 and 75 years old who had recovered from COVID-19. CDR3s include the opening cysteine and the closing phenylalanine or tryptophan. A D gene is named only where the DNA matches it firmly.

>TRBJ2-1|TRBV24-1|TRBD1
CATSDSRGTGVYNEQFF
>TRBJ2-7|TRBV3-1/TRBV3-2|TRBD2
CASSLPGGTSRLYF
>TRBJ2-1|TRBV27|TRBD2
CASSYTGTSRQFF
>TRBJ1-1|TRBV5-1|NA
CASSRDRNTEAFF
>TRBJ2-7|TRBV9|TRBD2
CASSVVIAGNSYEQYF
>TRBJ1-5|TRBV6-5|TRBD1
CASSYGQGNQPQHF
>TRBJ2-1|TRBV5-1|NA
CASSPQYNEQFF
>TRBJ2-1|TRBV19|TRBD2
CASSIGAGVFEQFF
>TRBJ1-2|TRBV7-3|NA
CASSLTGLENGYTF
>TRBJ1-2|TRBV25-1|NA
CASSEWEGSDKYGYTF
>TRBJ1-1|TRBV7-9|NA
CASSSVQWTEAFF
>TRBJ2-1|TRBV25-1|TRBD1
CASGEIRDSYNEQFF
>TRBJ1-4|TRBV18|TRBD1
CASSPAPGQGTFGTNEKLFF
>TRBJ1-1|TRBV28|TRBD1
CASSSVKGAGTEAFF
>TRBJ2-5|TRBV11-2|NA
CASSLVESETQYF
>TRBJ1-2|TRBV15|TRBD1
CATSRYQGARAYGYTF
>TRBJ2-2|TRBV19|NA
CASSTFGRANTGELFF
>TRBJ1-3|TRBV7-9|NA
CASSLQFNTIYF
>TRBJ2-3|TRBV30|NA
CAWATKTVSDTQYF
>TRBJ2-7|TRBV2|TRBD1
CASSLDRGTYEQYF
>TRBJ1-1|TRBV18|NA
CASSTRLTRNTEAFF
>TRBJ2-7|TRBV5-5|TRBD1
CASSLFPGQQNEQYF
>TRBJ2-1|TRBV11-1|TRBD2
CASSLVGGDEQFF
>TRBJ2-3|TRBV3-1/TRBV3-2|TRBD2
CASSQGAGTRGDTQYF
>TRBJ2-7|TRBV9|TRBD1
CASSGPRGRGQMDEQYF
>TRBJ1-3|TRBV6-5|NA
CASRMDRSSGNTIYF
>TRBJ2-3|TRBV7-6|NA
CASSLVGTSTDTQYF
>TRBJ1-5|TRBV3-1/TRBV3-2|NA
CASSQSGNQPQHF
>TRBJ2-3|TRBV28|TRBD2
CASSQMLVAGVGDTQYF
>TRBJ1-1|TRBV11-2|NA
CASSLVAGMTEAFF
>TRBJ2-7|TRBV7-2|TRBD1
CASIQTGTGSYEQYF
>TRBJ1-5|TRBV28|NA
CASTSEDQPQHF
>TRBJ2-3|TRBV5-1|NA
CASSLVGGGGKITDTQYF
>TRBJ1-2|TRBV1|NA
CTSSQASRGLGYTF
>TRBJ1-2|TRBV4-1|NA
CASSSDWDGYTF
>TRBJ1-1|TRBV2|TRBD1
CASSSDRTTEAFF
>TRBJ1-2|TRBV24-1|NA
CATEGRGNYGYTF
>TRBJ1-1|TRBV5-6|TRBD1
CASSPDRGRRTEAFF
>TRBJ2-3|TRBV24-1|NA
CATSDSPILARGADTQYF
>TRBJ2-1|TRBV20-1|NA
CSASRPADNEQFF
>TRBJ1-4|TRBV27|NA
CATRGSMGATNEKLFF
>TRBJ2-7|TRBV7-6|TRBD2
CASSLARLAGGYEQYF
>TRBJ2-1|TRBV24-1|NA
CATSYGGSRTRRSYNEQFF
>TRBJ1-1|TRBV12-3/TRBV12-4|NA
CASSLDGPTEAFF
>TRBJ2-3|TRBV3-1/TRBV3-2|TRBD2
CASSQNSGSGSDTQYF
>TRBJ1-1|TRBV5-1|NA
CASSPDSQNTEAFF
>TRBJ1-3|TRBV5-1|NA
CASSLAYGGSGNTIYF
>TRBJ1-2|TRBV3-1/TRBV3-2|TRBD1
CASRTPGTGGSGYTF
>TRBJ2-7|TRBV3-1/TRBV3-2|NA
CASSQTAYEQYF
>TRBJ1-2|TRBV18|TRBD1
CASSPGQGEIYGYTF
>TRBJ2-1|TRBV7-3|NA
CASSFQGGPGGNEQFF
>TRBJ1-1|TRBV11-1|NA
CASSARGGQGNTEAFF
>TRBJ2-5|TRBV28|TRBD1
CASGVLGQGGETQYF
>TRBJ1-1|TRBV19|NA
CASSTDRMNTEAFF
>TRBJ2-7|TRBV5-1|TRBD1
CASSPRTGVGYEQYF